This T cell receptor beta chain was found in a study of T cell responses to AZD1222 COVID-19 vaccine. Sequencing used immunoSEQ multiplex PCR; TCRdb keeps in-frame clones, though not all of them. Altogether more than 110,000 clones are present, approximately 92% being singletons, with the ten largest covering roughly 3.5%. Germline V lookup: CDR1 SGHDT, CDR2 YYEEEE. The CDR3 extends over 14 amino acids. V shed 0 bases and J 3 bases; nucleotides not matched to a gene: 2. The source of this sequence is an adult who received the AZD1222 COVID-19 vaccine. The sample was peripheral blood, taken 28 days after the second AZD1222 dose. This sequence joins TRBV5-6 and TRBJ1-2, with 7 nucleotides matching TRBD1. CDR3 sequence (DNA): TGTGCCAGCAGCTTGGATCAGGGGGACTATGGCTACACCTTC. This gives the protein CASSLDQGDYGYTF.